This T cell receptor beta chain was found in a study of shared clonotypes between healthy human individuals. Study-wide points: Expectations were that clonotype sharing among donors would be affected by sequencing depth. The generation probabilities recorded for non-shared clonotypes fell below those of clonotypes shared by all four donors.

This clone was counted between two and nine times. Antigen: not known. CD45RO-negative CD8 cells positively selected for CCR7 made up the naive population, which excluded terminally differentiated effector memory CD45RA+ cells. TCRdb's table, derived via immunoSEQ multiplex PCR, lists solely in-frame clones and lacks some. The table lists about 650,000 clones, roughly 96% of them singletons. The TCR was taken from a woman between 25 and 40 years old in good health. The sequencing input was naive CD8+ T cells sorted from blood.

The CDR3 DNA reads TGTGCCAGCAGCTTAGCAGGGTTCCAAGAGACCCAGTACTTC. It codes for CASSLAGFQETQYF. The chain uses TRBV7-9 and TRBJ2-5; no firm D call. The CDR3 length is 14 residues. V lost 0 bases and J lost 1, with 6 bases in between. Germline CDR1 reads SEHNR; CDR2 reads FQNEAQ (reference sequence).